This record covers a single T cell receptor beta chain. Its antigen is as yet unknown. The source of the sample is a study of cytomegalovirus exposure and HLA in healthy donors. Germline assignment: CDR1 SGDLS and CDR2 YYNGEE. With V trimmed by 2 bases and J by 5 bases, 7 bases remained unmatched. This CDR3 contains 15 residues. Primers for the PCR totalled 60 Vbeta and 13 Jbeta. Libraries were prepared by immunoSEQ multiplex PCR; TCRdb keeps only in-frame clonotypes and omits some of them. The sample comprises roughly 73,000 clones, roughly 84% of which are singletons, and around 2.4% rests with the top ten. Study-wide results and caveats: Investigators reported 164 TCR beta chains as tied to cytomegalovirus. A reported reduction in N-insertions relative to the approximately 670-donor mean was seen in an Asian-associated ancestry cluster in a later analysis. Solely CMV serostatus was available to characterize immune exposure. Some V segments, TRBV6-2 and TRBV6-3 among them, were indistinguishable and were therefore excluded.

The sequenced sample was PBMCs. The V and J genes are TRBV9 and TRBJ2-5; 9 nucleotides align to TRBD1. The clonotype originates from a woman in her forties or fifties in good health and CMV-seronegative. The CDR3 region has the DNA TGTGCCAGCAGCGTCACAGGGGGCTGGAAGGAGACCCAGTACTTC. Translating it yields CASSVTGGWKETQYF.